A selection of T cell receptor beta chains follows, all from one sample in a study of blood T cell repertoires in COVID-19. The protocol was immunoSEQ multiplex PCR, while the TCRdb copy is restricted to in-frame clones and leaves out a portion. The repertoire holds about 130,000 clones, with over 75% as singletons. Input material: peripheral blood. All receptors come from a man aged 60 to 69 with acute or convalescent COVID-19. CDR3s include the opening cysteine and the closing phenylalanine or tryptophan. Fields, in order: V gene, J gene, CDR3 protein.

>TRBV6-6|TRBJ2-3
CASSPLRAGGLPDTQYF
>TRBV6-5|TRBJ1-1
CAARGSTEAFF
>TRBV30|TRBJ2-7
CAWSVRGRPNGEQYF
>TRBV7-9|TRBJ1-3
CASSSGQNSGNTIYF
>TRBV24-1|TRBJ2-3
CATSRGSADTQYF
>TRBV6-5|TRBJ2-3
CASSYGGTTGDTQYF
>TRBV2|TRBJ1-2
CASTPNEGIGYTF
>TRBV3-1/TRBV3-2|TRBJ2-7
CASSLSVRAGGYEQYF
>TRBV11-2|TRBJ2-2
CASRRLAGAVGELFF
>TRBV30|TRBJ1-2
CAWSLQGYGYTF
>TRBV24-1|TRBJ2-5
CATSNRQTGSRETQYF
>TRBV18|TRBJ1-4
CASSRDRDEKLFF
>TRBV5-1|TRBJ2-5
CASSRDSKETQYF
>TRBV30|TRBJ2-2
CAWSGMAGAGGGELFF
>TRBV11-2|TRBJ1-1
CASSLVGGEAFF
>TRBV4-2|TRBJ2-6
CASSQVEGAGANVLTF
>TRBV10-1|TRBJ2-7
CASSRQGAKEQYF
>TRBV5-1|TRBJ2-2
CASSLGIRTGTGELFF
>TRBV12-3/TRBV12-4|TRBJ2-7
CASSRTGNGEQYF
>TRBV30|TRBJ2-1
CAWSLVYNEQFF
>TRBV5-6|TRBJ2-1
CASSPGTGIYNEQFF
>TRBV2|TRBJ2-1
CASRVTRTSNEQFF
>TRBV6-4|TRBJ2-6
CASRDSGGAGANVLTF
>TRBV28|TRBJ1-4
CASSLAGNEKLFF
>TRBV28|TRBJ1-1
CASSPFQKNTEAFF
>TRBV27|TRBJ1-1
CASSTSTGVTEAFF
>TRBV6-5|TRBJ1-3
CASSLTVHSGNTIYF
>TRBV27|TRBJ1-1
CASSPRTGLNTEAFF
>TRBV20-1|TRBJ1-5
CSASGGGSNQPQHF
>TRBV19|TRBJ1-4
CASSIGAGGATNEKLFF
>TRBV2|TRBJ1-2
CASIPETNYGYTF
>TRBV27|TRBJ1-1
CASTRDRFNTEAFF
>TRBV11-1|TRBJ2-5
CASSPGLAGGPETQYF
>TRBV10-2|TRBJ2-7
CASIKDRGYEQYF
>TRBV19|TRBJ2-5
CASSKTGGQETQYF
>TRBV29-1|TRBJ2-7
CSVEESSGSGYEQYF
>TRBV7-9|TRBJ2-1
CASGGPSGRGGVNNEQFF
>TRBV28|TRBJ1-5
CASIQSLGGPQHF
>TRBV4-2|TRBJ2-2
CASSQDGWTNTGELFF
>TRBV24-1|TRBJ1-6
CATSDSVTGPHSYNSPLHF
>TRBV30|TRBJ2-1
CAWSAGLAPNEQFF
>TRBV9|TRBJ2-2
CASSSYGFTGELFF
>TRBV2|TRBJ1-6
CASSDRTSNSPLHF
>TRBV18|TRBJ2-1
CASSPRRDRAGDEQFF
>TRBV5-1|TRBJ2-6
CASSPQTSGANVLTF
>TRBV7-2|TRBJ2-3
CASSLYTDTQYF
>TRBV11-2|TRBJ2-1
CASSLEPRWGYEQFF
>TRBV27|TRBJ1-2
CASSSLDRGLWGYTF
>TRBV27|TRBJ2-6
CASSPRQGRVDGANVLTF
>TRBV28|TRBJ2-3
CASSYSGGNTDTQYF
>TRBV30|TRBJ2-1
CAWELAGSRDEQFF
>TRBV11-1|TRBJ1-4
CASSPRTGRGEKLFF
>TRBV6-5|TRBJ2-6
CASSRPGQDNVLTF
>TRBV3-1/TRBV3-2|TRBJ2-1
CASSLSRNEQFF
>TRBV5-5|TRBJ1-5
CASSSGGGNQPQHF